This is a list of T cell receptor beta chains from one sample in a study of blood T cell repertoires in COVID-19. Repertoires were generated with immunoSEQ multiplex PCR, while TCRdb's copy carries only in-frame clones and drops some. The repertoire holds around 64,000 clones, with roughly 85% as singletons. Sequenced input: peripheral blood. These receptors all come from a man aged 25-45 years with acute or convalescent COVID-19. CDR3s include the opening cysteine and the closing phenylalanine or tryptophan. The D gene is left open where the match is weak. Not every row has a clone size; where given, it reads once, few, many or a size class.

D gene	V gene	J gene	clone size	CDR3 DNA	CDR3 protein
TRBD1	TRBV5-1	TRBJ1-1	NA	TGCGCCAGCAGCTCGGGGCAGATTCAACAGGGGACTGAAGCTTTCTTT	CASSSGQIQQGTEAFF
TRBD1	TRBV13	TRBJ1-5	NA	TGTGCCAGCAGCTACCGACAGGGGGAGGGAGCCCAGCATTTT	CASSYRQGEGAQHF
NA	TRBV9	TRBJ2-7	NA	TGTGCCAGCAGCGTATTCGGGACACCTCCCTACGAGCAGTACTTC	CASSVFGTPPYEQYF
NA	TRBV28	TRBJ1-3	NA	TGTGCCAGCAGTTCCCTTGGAAACACCATATATTTT	CASSSLGNTIYF
NA	TRBV19	TRBJ1-5	NA	TGTGCCAGTAGTATAAGTAGTAGCAATCAGCCCCAGCATTTT	CASSISSSNQPQHF
TRBD1	TRBV4-3	TRBJ2-5	NA	TGCGCCAGCAGCCAAAACAGGGGGCGAGCGGAGACCCAGTACTTC	CASSQNRGRAETQYF
NA	TRBV18	TRBJ1-2	NA	TGTGCCAGCTCGGCCGGGATTCGCTATGGCTACACCTTC	CASSAGIRYGYTF
NA	TRBV11-2	TRBJ1-2	NA	TGTGCCAGCAGCTTAGATGGGGGCATCGATGGCTACACCTTC	CASSLDGGIDGYTF
NA	TRBV2	TRBJ1-5	NA	TGTGCCAGCAAATTTACAAGTAGCAATCAGCCCCAGCATTTT	CASKFTSSNQPQHF
TRBD1	TRBV28	TRBJ1-2	NA	TGTGCCAGCAGTTCGTGGGACAGGGGGTTGTCCCGCTATGGCTACACCTTC	CASSSWDRGLSRYGYTF
NA	TRBV18	TRBJ2-5	NA	TGTGCCAGCTCACCGGGCCCCAACGGAAGGACCCAGTACTTC	CASSPGPNGRTQYF
NA	TRBV6-5	TRBJ1-2	NA	TGTGCCAGCAGGGACAGTCGAGATGGCTACACCTTC	CASRDSRDGYTF
TRBD1	TRBV12-3/TRBV12-4	TRBJ1-2	NA	TGTGCCAGCAGTTTTCAGGGGGCCTATGGCTACACCTTC	CASSFQGAYGYTF
TRBD1	TRBV28	TRBJ1-4	NA	TGTGCCAGCAGTACGGACAGGGTCGGAAAACTGTTTTTT	CASSTDRVGKLFF
TRBD2	TRBV5-1	TRBJ2-1	NA	TGCGCCAGCAGGCCTACTAGCGGGAGCTCCTACAATGAGCAGTTCTTC	CASRPTSGSSYNEQFF
NA	TRBV29-1	TRBJ1-1	few	TGCAGCGTTGCTCCCTCTCCGAACACTGAAGCTTTCTTT	CSVAPSPNTEAFF
NA	TRBV18	TRBJ2-1	NA	TGTGCCAGCTCACCCATTAAAACTAGGTATAATGAGCAGTTCTTC	CASSPIKTRYNEQFF